This entry concerns a single TCR beta chain. The antigen is not known. The data were obtained in a study of early stage breast cancer tumors. Background on the study: Of around 16 invasive breast tumors, about a dozen were hormone receptor-positive, HER2-negative. Study findings and constraints: Bulk DNA sequencing of unsorted cells missed chain pairing and markers. Blood repertoires resembled normal breast more than tumor.

Generated by immunoSEQ multiplex PCR, the TCRdb table keeps only in-frame clones and is missing some. The repertoire holds approximately 10,000 clones, with around three fifths as singletons. The V end lost 3 bases, the J end lost 9 bases, and 14 bases lay between the germline ends. Per germline, CDR1 MDHEN and CDR2 SYDVKM. CDR3 length equals 13 residues. This chain joins TRBV28 and TRBJ1-1; D is unclear. The sequence was obtained from a person between 55 and 70 years old with breast cancer. The sample comprised breast tumor tissue. The CDR3, as DNA: TGTGCCAGCAGTTTGGGAGTGGGCCTCCAAGCTTTCTTT. It is translated as CASSLGVGLQAFF.